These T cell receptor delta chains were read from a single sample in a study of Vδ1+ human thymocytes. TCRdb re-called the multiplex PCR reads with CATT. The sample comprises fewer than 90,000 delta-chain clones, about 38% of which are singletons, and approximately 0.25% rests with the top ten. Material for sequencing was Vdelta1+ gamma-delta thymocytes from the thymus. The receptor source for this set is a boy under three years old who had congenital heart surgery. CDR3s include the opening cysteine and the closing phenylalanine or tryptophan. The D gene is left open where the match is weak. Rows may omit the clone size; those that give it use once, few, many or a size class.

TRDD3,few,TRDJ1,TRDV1,TGTGCTCTTGGGGAACCCTTTAGGGATGGGGGATCATTTCGGATTTACACCGATAAACTCATCTTT,CALGEPFRDGGSFRIYTDKLIF
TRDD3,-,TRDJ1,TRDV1,TGTGCTCTTGGGGGAGCCTCGGTACTGGGGGAATGGGGTCTGTACACCGATAAACTCATCTTT,CALGGASVLGEWGLYTDKLIF
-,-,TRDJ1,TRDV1,TGTGCTCTTGGGGCACCACACCTGCCCCTATTGGTCGTGCGCTCCGATAAACTCATCTTT,CALGAPHLPLLVVRSDKLIF
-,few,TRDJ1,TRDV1,TGTGCTCTTGGGGAACTCCAGCCACGGGGATGGGTATACACCGAGGGTTGGACCGATAAACTCATCTTT,CALGELQPRGWVYTEGWTDKLIF
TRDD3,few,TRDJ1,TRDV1,TGTGCTCTTGGGGAGATGAGACTTCCTACGCGGGGGATACGCGTCCACACCGATAAACTCATCTTT,CALGEMRLPTRGIRVHTDKLIF
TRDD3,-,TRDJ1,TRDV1,TGTGCTCTTGGGGAACCGCCCCTAGCTGGGGGATACTCCGATAAACTCATCTTT,CALGEPPLAGGYSDKLIF
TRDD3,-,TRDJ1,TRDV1,TGTGCTCTTGGGGAGAGGGGATTTGCGGGTCCGTACTGGGGGATACGGAGGCTTAAACTCATCTTT,CALGERGFAGPYWGIRRLKLIF
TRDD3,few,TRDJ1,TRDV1,TGTGCTCTTGGGGAGCCCCCCCCCTACTCCTACGAAGGTACTGGGGGGCTGTACACCGATAAACTCATCTTT,CALGEPPPYSYEGTGGLYTDKLIF
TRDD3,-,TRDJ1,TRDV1,TGTGCTCTTGGGGACCCGTACTTGACTGGGGGTCCCGACACCGATAAACCCATCTTT,CALGDPYLTGGPDTDKPIF
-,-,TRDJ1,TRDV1,TGTGCTCTTGGGGAACAGAGGGGGGGAATCCAACCGACACTCATCTTT,CALGEQRGGIQPTLIF
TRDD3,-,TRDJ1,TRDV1,TGTGCTCTTGGGGAACTAGGTCACTGGAATACTGGGGGATACGCGGCTCGTCGGTACACCGATAAACTCATCTTT,CALGELGHWNTGGYAARRYTDKLIF
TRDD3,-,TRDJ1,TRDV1,TGTGCTCTTGGGGAGGCCTCCCCCAGTTGGGTACTGGGGGATTCGTACACCGATAAACTCATCTTT,CALGEASPSWVLGDSYTDKLIF
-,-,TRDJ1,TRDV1,TGTGCTCTTGGGGACCCCTTGCTGTGGGGTAAACTCATCTTT,CALGDPLLWGKLIF
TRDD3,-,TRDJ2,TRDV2,TGTGCCTGTGACACTGGGGGATTTTTCGCAACTTTGACAGCACAACTCTTCTTT,CACDTGGFFATLTAQLFF
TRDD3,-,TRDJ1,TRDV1,TGTGCTCTTGGGGAGCATCGTACTGGGGGATATCGTCGGAGGTACACCGATAAACTCATCTTT,CALGEHRTGGYRRRYTDKLIF
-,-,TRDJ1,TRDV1,TGTGCTCTTGGGGAACTAATCCCCCCCCCAACAACGAACGATAAACTCATCTTT,CALGELIPPPTTNDKLIF
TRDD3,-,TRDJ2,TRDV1,TGTGCTCTTGGGGAAGGCTTTCCCCCTATAGGTACTGGGGGATACGCGAAGGTTTTGACAGCACAACTCTTCTTT,CALGEGFPPIGTGGYAKVLTAQLFF
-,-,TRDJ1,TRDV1,TGTGCTCTTGGGGAACCCCCCAAAACCCCCGATAAACTCATCTTT,CALGEPPKTPDKLIF
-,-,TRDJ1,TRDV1,TGTGCTCTTGGGTCACTGGCGGACACTAAACTCATCTTT,CALGSLADTKLIF
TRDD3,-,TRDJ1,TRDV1,TGTGCTCTTGGGGTCCCGTTGGATACGCTCCCCGATAAACTCATCTTT,CALGVPLDTLPDKLIF
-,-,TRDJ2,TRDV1,TGTGCTCTTGGGGAACTCCAATCGTTGACAGCACAACTCTTCTTT,CALGELQSLTAQLFF
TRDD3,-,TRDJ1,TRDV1,TGTGCTCTTGGGGCCGGATGCCGAAATGGGGGATACACCGATAAACTCATCTTT,CALGAGCRNGGYTDKLIF
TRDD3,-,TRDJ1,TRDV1,TGTGCTCTTGGGGAATCTTTAGGGGGCCTTCCTACGAAGACTGGGGGATACCCTTACACCGATAAACTCATCTTT,CALGESLGGLPTKTGGYPYTDKLIF
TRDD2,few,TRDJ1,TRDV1,TGTGCTCTTGGGGAACGGACTTCCTACGCACTTCCCGATAAGTACACCGATAAACTCATCTTT,CALGERTSYALPDKYTDKLIF
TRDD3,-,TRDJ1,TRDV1,TGTGCTCTTGGGGACCAGGCCTTTTACTGGGGGCTTTCCACCGATAAACTCATCTTT,CALGDQAFYWGLSTDKLIF